This note documents a single T cell receptor beta chain sequence. Its antigen is currently unknown. This CDR3 is 15 amino acids long. J was trimmed by 2 bases and V by 5 bases; bases with no gene match: 5. The germline V gene has CDR1 GTSNPN and CDR2 SVGIG (reference sequence). Expressed TCRB transcripts were sequenced because the isolated RNA had all been reverse transcribed beforehand. Repertoires were generated with immunoSEQ multiplex PCR, while TCRdb's copy carries only in-frame clones and drops some. The sample lists 150,000 to 190,000 clones; 7.5% to 10% were seen once. The data originate from a study of beta chain features in type 1 diabetes. Study results and limitations: cDNA-based sequencing might over-represent cells highly expressing TCR. Junctions at VDJ sites from type 1 diabetes patients had fewer insertions and more deletions.

The V gene is TRBV30, the J gene TRBJ2-3, with TRBD1 identical over 12 bases. Source material: central memory CD4+ T cells from blood. The TCR was taken from a young man in good health. The CDR3 protein is CAWSGTGGFTDTQYF. CDR3 DNA sequence: TGTGCCTGGTCCGGGACAGGGGGCTTCACAGATACGCAGTATTTT.